The 11 T cell receptor beta chains presented below share a single source sample, sequenced in a study of blood T cell repertoires in COVID-19 (dated by TCRdb to 2020 to 2022). The library relied on the immunoSEQ multiplex PCR assay. Here the immuneACCESS table is served through TCRdb, limited to in-frame sequences with V and J called. Missing clones are a known gap in these copies; in checked studies unresolved V genes cover under half, and the rest lacks a known reason. Here the sample has 70,000 to 85,000 clones; roughly 90% occur a single time. About a tenth of the sample rests with the top ten. Sequenced input: peripheral blood. These receptor sequences come from a human donor in a cohort sampled during active COVID-19.

V and J are TRBV9 and TRBJ2-2; TRBD2 is a possible D gene (5 bases). The CDR3 length is 15 residues. Germline loops: CDR1 SGDLS, CDR2 YYNGEE. Trimming removed 1 base from V and 0 bases from J, with 7 bases in between. The CDR3 here is CASSVRGSNTGELFF. CDR3 DNA: TGTGCCAGCAGCGTACGAGGGTCGAACACCGGGGAGCTGTTTTTT.

CDR3 DNA: TGTGCCAGCAGTTCCGTCGCTAGCGGCTCCTACGAGCAGTACTTC. Its translation: CASSSVASGSYEQYF. The chain combines TRBV6-5 with TRBJ2-7, with 7 bases aligning to TRBD2. Germline V CDR1 and CDR2: MNHEY, SVGAGI. V was pared by 4 bases and J by 0 bases, with 6 bases of the junction left unmatched. The length of the CDR3 is 15 residues.

The chain couples TRBV14 to TRBJ2-3, with D tentatively TRBD2 (5 bases). The V end lost 3 bases, the J end lost 5 bases, and 21 bases lay between the germline ends. Germline V lookup: CDR1 SGHDN, CDR2 FVKESK. This CDR3 has 17 amino acids. CDR3 DNA: TGTGCCAGCAGCCACGACGAAGGGAGCTCAACAATAGATACGCAGTATTTT. The encoded protein is CASSHDEGSSTIDTQYF.

The rearrangement links TRBV7-6 to TRBJ1-6; TRBD1 agrees at 7 bases. The CDR3 has 16 amino acids. Germline assignment: CDR1 SGHVS and CDR2 FNYEAQ. V lost 1 base, J lost 7 bases, and 7 bases stayed unmatched. The DNA for the CDR3 is TGTGCCAGCAGCTTAGTCTCGGGACAGTCGAATTCACCCCTCCACTTT. This sequence encodes CASSLVSGQSNSPLHF.

The chain employs TRBV3-1 (or the pseudogene TRBV3-2) and TRBJ2-1; a weak D match, TRBD2 (5 bases). The CDR3 loop spans 13 amino acids. Germline V CDR1 and CDR2: LGHDT, YNNKEL (reference sequence). The V end was cut by 3 bases, the J end by 4 bases, with 7 bases between. CDR3 DNA sequence: TGTGCCAGCAGCCAGGGAGTTTACAATGAGCAGTTCTTC. Its translation is CASSQGVYNEQFF.

The chain recombines TRBV30 with TRBJ2-4; 10 bases agree with TRBD2. Germline V lookup: CDR1 GTSNPN, CDR2 SVGIG (reference sequence). The ends lost 0 bases at V and 4 bases at J; junction bases unmatched: 0. The CDR3 length is 14 residues. The CDR3 DNA sequence: TGTGCCTGGAGTGTAGCGGGAGGGAAAAACATTCAGTACTTC. Amino acid sequence: CAWSVAGGKNIQYF.

The chain is built from TRBV29-1 and TRBJ1-2, with 7 bases identical to TRBD1. This CDR3 spans 12 amino acids. CDR1 and CDR2 from the germline V gene are SQVTM and ANQGSEA. The V segment lost 5 bases and the J segment 5 bases; nucleotides outside the gene matches: 5. The CDR3 spells CSVTTGLYGYTF. CDR3 bases: TGCAGCGTTACGACAGGGCTTTATGGCTACACCTTC.

This chain links TRBV7-8 with TRBJ2-7; possible D gene TRBD2, 7 bases. The CDR3 loop spans 14 amino acids. V was cut by 3 bases and J by 6 bases, with 15 bases left in between. Germline CDR1 is SGHVS and CDR2 is FQNEAQ. The CDR3 sequence is CASSLGFRGGEQYF. CDR3 sequence (DNA): TGTGCCAGCAGCTTGGGGTTTAGGGGGGGCGAGCAGTACTTC. The full variable domain, in which reference TRBV7-8 and TRBJ2-7 provide the parts outside the CDR3, is GAGVSQSPRYKVAKRGQDVALRCDPISGHVSLFWYQQALGQGPEFLTYFQNEAQLDKSGLPSDRFFAERPEGSVSTLKIQRTQQEDSAVYLCASSLGFRGGEQYFGPGTRLTVT.

This chain uses TRBV27 with TRBJ2-7; TRBD1 matches at 7 bases. CDR3 length: 17 amino acids. Germline V lookup: CDR1 MNHEY, CDR2 SMNVEV (reference sequence). V gave up 3 bases and J gave up 0 bases; unmatched junction bases: 11. The CDR3 loop reads CASSLVYRDSRSYEQYF. For the CDR3, the DNA is TGTGCCAGCAGTTTGGTTTACCGGGACAGCCGCTCCTACGAGCAGTACTTC.

The gene calls are TRBV5-1 and TRBJ2-7; D not resolved. V lost 0 bases and J lost 5, with 15 bases in between. The CDR3 loop spans 15 amino acids. Germline V gives CDR1 SGHRS, CDR2 YFSETQ. The CDR3 sequence is CASSLGPESNDEQYF. The CDR3 coding sequence is TGCGCCAGCAGCTTGGGTCCCGAATCTAATGACGAGCAGTACTTC.

The chain couples TRBV6-6 to TRBJ1-2, with 8 bases matching TRBD1. V lost 5 bases to trimming and J lost 13 bases; unmatched junction nucleotides: 15. The CDR3 runs 14 residues. CDR1 and CDR2 from the germline V gene are MNHNY and SVGAGI (reference sequence). CDR3 region: CASSPGGQAPLSTF. CDR3 nucleotides: TGTGCCAGCAGTCCCGGGGGACAGGCCCCTCTCTCCACCTTC.